The 30 T cell receptor beta chains below come from one sample, sequenced in a study of blood T cell repertoires in COVID-19. TCRdb's table, derived via immunoSEQ multiplex PCR, lists solely in-frame clones and lacks some. The repertoire consists of around 140,000 clones, with under 90% occurring once and the leading ten covering almost 8.5%. Sequenced sample: peripheral blood. These receptors were collected from an older woman with active or convalescent COVID-19.

The chain combines TRBV10-3 with TRBJ1-5; possible D gene TRBD1, 5 bases. Germline V gene data show CDR1 as ENHRY and CDR2 as SYGVKD. V was shortened by 0 bases and J by 0 bases, with 9 bases between the two germline ends. This CDR3 has 16 residues. The chain's CDR3 is CAISESRGNSNQPQHF. The CDR3 DNA reads as TGTGCCATCAGTGAGTCAAGGGGTAATAGCAATCAGCCCCAGCATTTT.

V gene TRBV10-2 combines with J gene TRBJ1-5; a weak D match, TRBD1 (5 bases). Germline V gene sequence: CDR1 WSHSY, CDR2 SAAADI. With 6 bases removed from V and 1 base from J, the gap between germline ends came to 10 bases. CDR3 length: 14 amino acids. CDR3 sequence: CASRNDRSNQPQHF. CDR3 nucleotides: TGCGCCAGCAGAAATGACAGAAGCAATCAGCCCCAGCATTTT.

The chain couples TRBV28 to TRBJ1-5; TRBD1 might be the D (5 bases). This CDR3 is 16 amino acids long. The V end lost 5 bases, the J end lost 4 bases, and 18 bases lay between the germline ends. Germline-derived CDR1 and CDR2 are MDHEN and SYDVKM. The CDR3 here is CASSTDRQTGNQPQHF. The CDR3 region has the DNA TGTGCCAGCAGTACCGACAGACAGACCGGGAATCAGCCCCAGCATTTT.

This clone was recorded a few times. The V gene is TRBV25-1, the J gene TRBJ2-7, with 8 bases fitting TRBD1. CDR1 and CDR2 from the germline V gene are MGHDK and SYGVNS. The CDR3 runs 17 residues. V gave up 4 bases and J gave up 2 bases; unmatched junction bases: 13. CDR3 sequence: CASSAALGTGATYEQYF. The CDR3 nucleotides read TGTGCCAGCAGTGCCGCCCTCGGGACAGGCGCGACCTACGAGCAGTACTTC.

This chain joins TRBV14 and TRBJ1-1; 8 nucleotides match TRBD1. Trimming at V came to 4 bases and at J to 4 bases, leaving 2 bases not matched to a gene. CDR3 size: 13 residues. Germline CDR1 and CDR2: SGHDN and FVKESK. CDR3 nucleotides: TGTGCCAGCAGCCGACAGGGGCTCACTGAAGCTTTCTTT. It codes for CASSRQGLTEAFF.

This chain links TRBV28 with TRBJ2-4; D is unclear. Germline V gives CDR1 MDHEN, CDR2 SYDVKM. V dropped 3 bases and J dropped 5 bases, with 11 bases sitting between them. There are 14 residues in the CDR3. The CDR3 loop reads CASSLRLSQNIQYF. The CDR3 DNA reads TGTGCCAGCAGTTTGAGGCTATCTCAAAACATTCAGTACTTC.

The J gene is TRBJ1-2, the V gene TRBV6-5; a weak D match, TRBD1 (5 bases). V dropped 2 bases and J dropped 7 bases, with 11 bases sitting between them. Germline CDR1 MNHEY, CDR2 SVGAGI. The CDR3 loop spans 13 amino acids. This chain's CDR3 is CASSYGGTAGYTF. In DNA, the CDR3 is TGTGCCAGCAGTTACGGCGGGACGGCTGGCTACACCTTC.

The chain carries TRBV5-6 and TRBJ2-7; D unclear. V was pared by 0 bases and J by 3 bases, with 7 bases between. The CDR3 totals 13 residues. Germline V gives CDR1 SGHDT, CDR2 YYEEEE. The CDR3 loop is CASSLGVNYEQYF. The DNA of the CDR3 is TGTGCCAGCAGCTTGGGTGTAAACTACGAGCAGTACTTC.

This chain joins TRBV11-2 and TRBJ2-1; unclear D gene. CDR3 length: 15 amino acids. In germline, CDR1 is SGHAT, CDR2 FQNNGV. The V and J ends lost 3 bases and 1 base respectively, with 10 bases between them. Written as DNA, the CDR3 is TGTGCCAGCAGCTTTTTGGTCGGGTCCTACAATGAGCAGTTCTTC. Translated: CASSFLVGSYNEQFF.

The V gene is TRBV20-1, the J gene TRBJ1-1; weak D call: TRBD1 (5 bases). The germline CDR1 and CDR2 sequences are DFQATT and SNEGSKA (reference sequence). This CDR3 spans 13 amino acids. Between the trimmed V and J ends, which lost 3 bases and 4 bases, there was a span of 12 bases. CDR3 nucleotide sequence: TGCAGTGCTAGTAAAGGGGTAGCCACTGAAGCTTTCTTT. The encoded protein is CSASKGVATEAFF.

V usage is TRBV4-3 and J usage is TRBJ2-3; no definite D call. V gave up 1 base and J gave up 0 bases, with 8 bases separating them. The germline V gene has CDR1 LGHNA and CDR2 YSLEER. This CDR3 is built from 15 residues. Written as DNA, the CDR3 is TGCGCCAGCAGCCAAGGTATTGGCAGCACAGATACGCAGTATTTT. This sequence encodes CASSQGIGSTDTQYF.

This clone was counted once. The rearrangement uses TRBV7-2 and TRBJ2-1; 7 bases are a match to TRBD1. This CDR3 has 12 amino acids. Per germline, CDR1 SGHTA and CDR2 FQGNSA. The trim removed 5 bases at V and 9 bases at J, leaving 4 bases unmatched. The CDR3 coding sequence is TGTGCCAGCAGCCTTTACAGGGGTGAGCAGTTCTTC. It translates to CASSLYRGEQFF.

The chain is built from TRBV27 and TRBJ1-1; TRBD1 aligns across 7 bases. This CDR3 has 13 amino acids. CDR1 and CDR2 (germline): MNHEY, SMNVEV (reference sequence). The J segment lost 5 bases and the V segment lost 5 bases, leaving 5 bases of the junction unmatched. The CDR3 protein is CASSQGRGTEAFF. In DNA, the CDR3 is TGTGCCAGCAGTCAGGGCAGGGGGACTGAAGCTTTCTTT.

The rearrangement links TRBV20-1 to TRBJ2-7, with D unresolved. The germline V and J ends were trimmed by 3 bases and 0 bases, with 15 bases remaining between them. This CDR3 has 15 residues. Germline assignment: CDR1 DFQATT and CDR2 SNEGSKA (reference sequence). The CDR3 here is CSASPYVSISYEQYV. CDR3 sequence (DNA): TGCAGTGCTAGTCCCTACGTTTCTATCTCCTACGAGCAGTACGTC.

This clone was counted between two and nine times. The chain uses TRBV7-3 and TRBJ2-7; D not certain. This CDR3 region has 13 residues. V was clipped by 1 base and J by 6 bases, with 10 bases between them. Germline lookup yields CDR1 SGHTA and CDR2 FQGTGA. The CDR3 DNA sequence: TGTGCCAGCAGCTTAAGTCCGACAACCGAGCAGTACTTC. Protein: CASSLSPTTEQYF.

The rearrangement joins TRBV11-1 to TRBJ1-1, with TRBD1 as a possible D gene (5 bases). Per the germline V gene, CDR1 is SGHAT and CDR2 is FQDESV (reference sequence). Trimming removed 6 bases at V and 3 bases at J, with 14 bases between. The CDR3 has 14 residues. CDR3 amino acids: CASSPDDRDTEAFF. CDR3 bases: TGTGCCAGCAGTCCGGACGACAGAGACACTGAAGCTTTCTTT.

This clone was seen a handful of times. The chain joins TRBV6-1 to TRBJ2-7; D remains unclear. CDR1 and CDR2 (germline): MNHNS, SASEGT. The CDR3 spans 14 residues. The germline V and J ends were trimmed by 1 base and 0 bases, with 7 bases remaining between them. CDR3 sequence reads: CASSEVMSSYEQYF. CDR3 nucleotide sequence: TGTGCCAGCAGTGAAGTAATGAGCTCCTACGAGCAGTACTTC.

This CDR3 is CASSLRASGGDTQYF. Here the CDR3 DNA reads TGCGCCAGCAGCTTGAGGGCTAGCGGGGGGGATACGCAGTATTTT. The chain employs TRBV5-1 and TRBJ2-3; 11 nucleotides line up with TRBD2. The CDR3 covers 15 residues. From germline, CDR1 is SGHRS and CDR2 YFSETQ. The ends lost 1 base at V and 6 bases at J; junction bases unmatched: 4.

This clone was seen once. The chain links TRBV4-3 to TRBJ1-6; D may be TRBD1 (5 bases). Deletions cut 0 bases from V and 7 bases from J, with 19 bases between. CDR1 and CDR2 from the germline V gene are LGHNA and YSLEER. This CDR3 region has 18 residues. In nucleotides, the CDR3 is TGCGCCAGCAGCCAAGAGTTATCGGCCACAGGTCGAAATTCACCCCTCCACTTT. Translating it yields CASSQELSATGRNSPLHF.

The gene calls are TRBV28 and TRBJ1-5; D ambiguous. Trimming pared 3 bases from V and 4 bases from J, leaving 10 bases between. In germline, CDR1 is MDHEN, CDR2 SYDVKM. The CDR3 has 14 amino acids. In nucleotides, the CDR3 is TGTGCCAGCAGTTTCGGCGGATTAAATCAGCCCCAGCATTTT. Encoded protein: CASSFGGLNQPQHF.

The rearrangement joins TRBV21-1 to TRBJ2-1; the listed D gene, TRBD1, was not tested against the DNA. TRBV21-1 constitutes a pseudogene. This CDR3 has 16 amino acids. CDR3 in amino acids: CASSIRQGGTYNEQFF. CDR3 DNA sequence: TGTGCCAGCAGCATAAGACAGGGGGGAACCTACAATGAGCAGTTCTTC.

The V call is TRBV24-1, the J call TRBJ2-7, with TRBD1 matching 7 bases. The CDR3 covers 11 residues. With 3 bases clipped from V and 9 bases from J, the junction kept 1 base outside the gene matches. The germline CDR1 and CDR2 sequences are KGHDR and SFDVKD. The CDR3 loop is CATSDGQVQYF. The CDR3 DNA is TGTGCCACCAGTGATGGACAGGTGCAGTACTTC.

The J gene is TRBJ1-1, the V gene TRBV28; D may be TRBD1 (6 bases). The CDR3 covers 14 residues. Trimming cost V 6 bases and J 1 base, with 12 bases left between them. Looked up from germline, CDR1 is MDHEN and CDR2 is SYDVKM. The CDR3 DNA follows: TGTGCCAGCAGCGTCGTGGGGGCGAACACTGAAGCTTTCTTT. Amino acid sequence: CASSVVGANTEAFF.

The genes are TRBV6-5 and TRBJ1-2; 7 bases map to TRBD1. V was clipped by 6 bases and J by 4 bases; unmatched bases: 11. The CDR3 loop spans 15 amino acids. CDR1 and CDR2 from the germline V gene are MNHEY and SVGAGI. The CDR3, as DNA: TGTGCCAGCAGACCCTCATTGACAGGGTTCTATGGCTACACCTTC. Its translation is CASRPSLTGFYGYTF.

This clone has a single count. The chain carries TRBV23-1 and TRBJ1-5; D is ambiguous. TRBV23-1 is an ORF for which the function is uncertain. V dropped 3 bases and J dropped 7 bases, with 10 bases sitting between them. The CDR3 extends over 13 amino acids. Here the CDR3 DNA reads TGCGCCAGCAGTCACCAGACACGACAGCCCCAGCATTTT. Protein: CASSHQTRQPQHF.

This clone was seen a handful of times. V gene TRBV3-1 (or the pseudogene TRBV3-2) combines with J gene TRBJ2-3; 8 bases agree with TRBD2. CDR1 is LGHDT and CDR2 is YNNKEL in the germline V gene (reference sequence). The V and J ends lost 5 bases and 4 bases, in that order; junction bases with no gene match: 11. The CDR3 covers 16 residues. The CDR3 nucleotides read TGTGCCAGCAGCAGCCTCCTAAGCGGGAGTGCAGATACGCAGTATTTT. It specifies CASSSLLSGSADTQYF.

V and J are TRBV10-3 and TRBJ1-1; D call uncertain. This CDR3 is built from 12 residues. Per the germline V gene, CDR1 is ENHRY and CDR2 is SYGVKD. The V and J ends lost 1 base and 8 bases respectively, with 8 bases between them. Here the CDR3 reads CAISELEFEAFF. The CDR3 nucleotides read TGTGCCATCAGTGAGTTGGAGTTCGAAGCTTTCTTT.

The V and J genes are TRBV6-6 and TRBJ2-7; TRBD1 aligns across 8 bases. Germline CDR1 MNHNY, CDR2 SVGAGI (reference sequence). The CDR3 totals 19 residues. The ends lost 6 bases at V and 3 bases at J; junction bases unmatched: 22. The CDR3 protein is CASSRMTSMNRDRFYEQYV. In nucleotides, the CDR3 is TGTGCCAGCAGCCGAATGACAAGCATGAACCGGGACAGGTTCTACGAGCAGTACGTC.

The V and J genes are TRBV28 and TRBJ1-1, with 11 bases that match TRBD1. CDR3 length equals 16 residues. The V and J ends lost 3 bases and 0 bases, in that order; junction bases with no gene match: 3. Germline V gives CDR1 MDHEN, CDR2 SYDVKM. CDR3 protein: CASSFRTGGLNTEAFF. Written as DNA, the CDR3 is TGTGCCAGCAGTTTTCGGACAGGGGGCCTGAACACTGAAGCTTTCTTT.

This chain joins TRBV10-3 and TRBJ2-3, with 12 bases fitting TRBD2. Germline CDR1 ENHRY, CDR2 SYGVKD. CDR3 length equals 15 residues. After removal of 6 bases from V and 8 bases from J, the junction contained 9 bases not matched to a gene. The CDR3 sequence is CAIRTTSGGMGTQYF. The CDR3 DNA sequence: TGTGCCATCAGGACCACTAGCGGGGGGATGGGTACGCAGTATTTT.